One sample yielded the 9 T cell receptor beta chains listed below, sequenced in a study of T cells in Graves' hyperthyroidism and ophthalmopathy (dated by TCRdb to between 2017 and 2020). Library creation used multiplex PCR. Sequencing relied on an Illumina HiSeq 2000. The TCR beta CDR3 regions were amplified from the RNA transcripts. The TCR CDR3 was subjected to a first round of RT-PCR using the HTBI primer set and the Qiagen OneStep RT-PCR kit. Starting from the raw public reads, TCRdb applied fastp trimming at Q25, assembled clones with MiXCR and retained in-frame beta chains. Each CDR3 protein appears once, grouped with its most common genes and DNA. The table for this sample lists 350,000 to 400,000 distinct CDR3 sequences; about 14% of them were counted only once. The biggest ten clones account for roughly 9.6% of the sample. Input material: blood. The source is a woman aged 55-75 years with Graves' hyperthyroidism.

This clonotype has at least ten counts. This chain links TRBV11-3 with TRBJ2-5, with D possibly being TRBD2 (7 bases). The CDR3 spans 13 residues. Germline V gene lookup returns CDR1 SGHNT and CDR2 YENEEA. V lost 5 bases to trimming and J lost 2 bases, with 9 bases between them. The CDR3 loop is CASSGGAQETQYF. CDR3 sequence (DNA): TGTGCCAGCAGCGGGGGGGCACAAGAGACCCAGTACTTC.

There are many counts of this clonotype. The rearrangement joins TRBV9 to TRBJ2-1, with TRBD2 matching 7 bases. Trimming at V came to 1 base and at J to 4 bases, leaving 5 bases not matched to a gene. Germline assignment: CDR1 SGDLS and CDR2 YYNGEE. The CDR3 runs 15 residues. CDR3 DNA: TGTGCCAGCAGCGTATCGGCGGGACTATACAATGAGCAGTTCTTC. It is translated as CASSVSAGLYNEQFF.

This clonotype was seen ten or more times. This chain joins TRBV10-2 and TRBJ1-2, with 11 bases matching TRBD1. V was clipped by 6 bases and J by 3 bases; unmatched bases: 12. Germline CDR1 WSHSY, CDR2 SAAADI. The CDR3 is 17 residues long. The CDR3: CASRGGIGQGADYGYTF. The CDR3 coding sequence is TGCGCCAGCAGGGGGGGGATCGGACAGGGGGCTGACTATGGCTACACCTTC.

This clonotype occurred many times. This sequence joins TRBV6-1 and TRBJ1-1; D not resolved. CDR1 and CDR2 (germline): MNHNS, SASEGT. The V and J ends lost 8 bases and 5 bases respectively, with 15 bases between them. The CDR3 has 13 residues. The CDR3 reads CASRKGPRTEAFF. CDR3 bases: TGTGCCAGCCGAAAAGGTCCCCGGACTGAAGCTTTCTTT.

This clonotype was observed many times. The V and J genes are TRBV2 and TRBJ1-2; tentative D call: TRBD1 (6 bases). CDR3 size: 13 residues. Per germline, CDR1 SNHLY and CDR2 FYNNEI. Deletions cut 0 bases from V and 8 bases from J, with 10 bases between. The CDR3 coding sequence is TGTGCCAGCAGTGAAGCTGGGGGACACGGCTACACCTTC. It specifies CASSEAGGHGYTF.

This clonotype was observed many times. The CDR3: CSARLVRVGAIQETQYF. The CDR3 DNA is TGCAGTGCTAGACTCGTGCGGGTAGGGGCGATACAAGAGACCCAGTACTTC. The gene calls are TRBV20-1 and TRBJ2-5, with D perhaps matching TRBD1 or TRBD2 (5 bases each). V lost 2 bases and J lost 2, with 21 bases in between. Germline-derived CDR1 and CDR2 are DFQATT and SNEGSKA (reference sequence). The CDR3 length is 17 residues.

The table lists this clonotype with many counts. This rearrangement joins TRBV7-8 to TRBJ2-2; TRBD1 matches at 10 bases. This CDR3 has 18 residues. Germline loops: CDR1 SGHVS, CDR2 FQNEAQ. The trim removed 5 bases at V and 1 base at J, leaving 10 bases unmatched. The chain's CDR3 is CASSTDRGGGRNTGELFF. The DNA of the CDR3 is TGTGCCAGCAGCACGGACAGGGGGGGCGGGAGGAACACCGGGGAGCTGTTTTTT.

This clonotype was counted at least ten times. The chain couples TRBV27 to TRBJ2-3; 13 nucleotides match TRBD2. The CDR3 length is 16 residues. After removal of 4 bases from V and 5 bases from J, the junction contained 6 bases not matched to a gene. Per germline, CDR1 MNHEY and CDR2 SMNVEV (reference sequence). CDR3 bases: TGTGCCAGCAGTTCTGGACTAGCGGGAGATGTAGATACGCAGTATTTT. Protein sequence: CASSSGLAGDVDTQYF.

Only a few counts were recorded for this clonotype. The V gene is TRBV20-1, the J gene TRBJ1-5, with D tentatively TRBD1 (5 bases). V lost 4 bases, J lost 4 bases, and 11 bases lay in between. The V gene's germline CDR1 is DFQATT and CDR2 SNEGSKA (reference sequence). The CDR3 totals 13 residues. The CDR3 loop reads CSATDSHNQPQHF. The CDR3 DNA is TGCAGTGCTACCGACAGCCATAATCAGCCCCAGCATTTT.